One TCR beta chain is described in this entry. Its antigen remains unknown. Adult Caucasians living in Nashville, Tennessee made up all of the donors. It was into CD45RA+ naive and CD45RA-negative memory subsets that the CD4+ cells were split. The record originates from a study of shared clonotypes between healthy human individuals. The method was immunoSEQ multiplex PCR; TCRdb's version includes in-frame clones alone and lacks a portion of them. The sample lists around 1.6 million clones; approximately 98% were seen once. Study outcomes and limitations: Clonotype sharing among donors likely depends on sequencing depth.

V was trimmed by 0 bases and J by 1 base, leaving 13 bases between them. From germline, CDR1 is SGHRS and CDR2 YFSETQ. CDR3 length: 16 residues. The receptor was derived from a man aged 25-45 years in good health. The sequencing sample was made of naive CD4+ T cells sorted from blood. Subset here: CD45RA+ positively selected. V is TRBV5-1 and J is TRBJ1-1; the D gene is possibly TRBD1 (5 bases). CDR3 bases: TGCGCCAGCAGCTTGGCGTATGGGGGGTGGAACACTGAAGCTTTCTTT. Translated: CASSLAYGGWNTEAFF.